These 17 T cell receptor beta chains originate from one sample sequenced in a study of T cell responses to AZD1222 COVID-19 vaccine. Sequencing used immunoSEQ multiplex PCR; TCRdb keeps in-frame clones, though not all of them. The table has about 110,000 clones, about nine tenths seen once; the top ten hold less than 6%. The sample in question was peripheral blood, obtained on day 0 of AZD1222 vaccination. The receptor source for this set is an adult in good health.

The CDR3 DNA reads TGTGCCAGCAGTCCACGACGGGGGAACACTGAAGCTTTCTTT. Translation: CASSPRRGNTEAFF. The chain joins TRBV6-6 to TRBJ1-1; D remains ambiguous. Trimming stripped 5 bases from V and 1 base from J, with 11 bases between. Germline V gene lookup returns CDR1 MNHNY and CDR2 SVGAGI (reference sequence). CDR3 length: 14 amino acids.

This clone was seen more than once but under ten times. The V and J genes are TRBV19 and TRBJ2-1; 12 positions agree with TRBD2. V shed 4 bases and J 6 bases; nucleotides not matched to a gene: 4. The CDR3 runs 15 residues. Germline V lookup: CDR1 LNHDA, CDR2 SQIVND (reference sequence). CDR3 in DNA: TGTGCCAGTAGTACCAGGGGACTAGCGGGCAATGAGCAGTTCTTC. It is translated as CASSTRGLAGNEQFF.

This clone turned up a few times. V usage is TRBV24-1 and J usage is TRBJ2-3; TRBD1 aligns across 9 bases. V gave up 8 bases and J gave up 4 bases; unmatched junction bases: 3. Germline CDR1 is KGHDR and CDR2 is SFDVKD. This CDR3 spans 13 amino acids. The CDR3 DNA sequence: TGTGCCACCAAGGGACAGGGTGCAGATACGCAGTATTTT. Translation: CATKGQGADTQYF.

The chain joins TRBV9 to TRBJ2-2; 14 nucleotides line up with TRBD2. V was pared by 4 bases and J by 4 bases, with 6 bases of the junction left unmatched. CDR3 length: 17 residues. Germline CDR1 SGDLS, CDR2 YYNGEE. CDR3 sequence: CASSTRLAGGPTGELFF. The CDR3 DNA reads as TGTGCCAGCAGCACTCGACTAGCGGGAGGGCCCACCGGGGAGCTGTTTTTT.

The chain's CDR3 is CASSLNRPRGSYNEQFF. CDR3 bases: TGTGCCAGCAGTTTAAACCGACCCCGTGGCTCCTACAATGAGCAGTTCTTC. The chain links TRBV27 to TRBJ2-1, with D unresolved. CDR1 and CDR2 from the germline V gene are MNHEY and SMNVEV (reference sequence). The V gene lost 2 bases and the J gene lost 0 bases, with 14 bases spanning the gap. This CDR3 has 17 amino acids.

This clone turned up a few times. In DNA form, the CDR3 reads TGTGCCAGTCAGGGTATGAACACTGAAGCTTTCTTT. It translates to CASQGMNTEAFF. The V and J genes are TRBV19 and TRBJ1-1; TRBD1 might be the D (5 bases). The CDR3 has 12 residues. Trimming took 8 bases from V and 0 from J, leaving 7 bases between them. Per germline, CDR1 LNHDA and CDR2 SQIVND (reference sequence).

The CDR3 DNA follows: TGTGCCAGCACCCAGGGGGCAAGCTACGAGCAGTACTTC. Its protein is CASTQGASYEQYF. This sequence joins TRBV6-5 and TRBJ2-7, with 8 bases identical to TRBD1. Germline CDR1 MNHEY, CDR2 SVGAGI. The CDR3 spans 13 residues. Trimming took 7 bases from V and 3 from J; bases not matched to a gene: 5.

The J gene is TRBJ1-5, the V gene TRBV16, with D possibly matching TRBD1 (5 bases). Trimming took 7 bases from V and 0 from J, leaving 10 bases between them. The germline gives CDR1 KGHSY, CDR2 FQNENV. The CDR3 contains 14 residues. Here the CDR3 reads CASTSGYSNQPQHF. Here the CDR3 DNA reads TGTGCCAGCACATCAGGGTATAGCAATCAGCCCCAGCATTTT.

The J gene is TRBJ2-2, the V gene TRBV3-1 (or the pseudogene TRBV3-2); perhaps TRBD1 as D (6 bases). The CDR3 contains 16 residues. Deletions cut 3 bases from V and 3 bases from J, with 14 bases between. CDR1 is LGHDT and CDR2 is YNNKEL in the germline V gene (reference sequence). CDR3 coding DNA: TGTGCCAGCAGCCACCCTAGGGGGAGCGACACCGGGGAGCTGTTTTTT. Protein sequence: CASSHPRGSDTGELFF.

The CDR3 region is CASSLVAGTGGRTEAFF. In DNA, the CDR3 is TGTGCCAGCAGCTTAGTGGCCGGGACAGGGGGAAGAACTGAAGCTTTCTTT. The chain uses TRBV7-9 and TRBJ1-1; 11 bases are shared with TRBD1. V dropped 1 base and J dropped 5; count of bases not matched to a gene: 9. Germline V gene data show CDR1 as SEHNR and CDR2 as FQNEAQ (reference sequence). The length of the CDR3 is 17 residues.

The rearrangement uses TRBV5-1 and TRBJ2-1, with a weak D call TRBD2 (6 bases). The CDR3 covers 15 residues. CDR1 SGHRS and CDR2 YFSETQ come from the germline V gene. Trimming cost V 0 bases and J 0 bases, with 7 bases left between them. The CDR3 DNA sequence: TGCGCCAGCAGCTTGGACGGGAGCTCCTACAATGAGCAGTTCTTC. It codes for CASSLDGSSYNEQFF.

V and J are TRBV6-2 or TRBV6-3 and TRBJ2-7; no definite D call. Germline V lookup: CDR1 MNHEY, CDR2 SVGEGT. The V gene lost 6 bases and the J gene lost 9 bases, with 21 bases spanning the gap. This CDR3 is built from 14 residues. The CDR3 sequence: CASSRPALPRGQYF. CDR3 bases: TGTGCCAGCAGCCGCCCGGCTCTCCCGCGTGGGCAGTACTTC.

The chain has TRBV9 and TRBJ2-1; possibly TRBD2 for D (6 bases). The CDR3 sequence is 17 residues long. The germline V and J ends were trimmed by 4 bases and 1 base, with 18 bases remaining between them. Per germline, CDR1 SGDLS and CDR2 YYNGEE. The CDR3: CASSRSASGLSYNEQFF. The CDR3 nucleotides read TGTGCCAGCAGCCGTAGTGCCAGCGGGCTTTCCTACAATGAGCAGTTCTTC.

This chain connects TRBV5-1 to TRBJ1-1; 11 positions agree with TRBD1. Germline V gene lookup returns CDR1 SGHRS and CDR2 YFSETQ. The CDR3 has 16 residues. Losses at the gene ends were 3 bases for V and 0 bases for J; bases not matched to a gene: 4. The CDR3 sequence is CASSSGQGGLNTEAFF. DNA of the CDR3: TGCGCCAGCAGCTCGGGACAGGGGGGCCTGAACACTGAAGCTTTCTTT.

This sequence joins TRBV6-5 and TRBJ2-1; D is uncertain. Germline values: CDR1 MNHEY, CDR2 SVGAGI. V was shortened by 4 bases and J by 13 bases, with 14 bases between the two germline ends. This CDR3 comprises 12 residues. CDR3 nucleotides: TGTGCCAGCAGTTCCAGGAATGGCGACCAGTTCTTC. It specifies CASSSRNGDQFF.

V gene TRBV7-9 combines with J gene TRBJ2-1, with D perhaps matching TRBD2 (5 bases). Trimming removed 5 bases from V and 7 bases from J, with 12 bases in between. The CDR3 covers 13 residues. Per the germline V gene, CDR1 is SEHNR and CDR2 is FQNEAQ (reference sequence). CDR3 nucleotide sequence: TGTGCCAGCAGCCTCTCAGGACTGAATGAGCAGTTCTTC. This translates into CASSLSGLNEQFF.

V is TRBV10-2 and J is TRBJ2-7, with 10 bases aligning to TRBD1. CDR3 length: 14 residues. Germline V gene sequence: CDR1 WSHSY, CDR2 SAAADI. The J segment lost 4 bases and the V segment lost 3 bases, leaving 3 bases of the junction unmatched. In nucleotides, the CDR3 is TGCGCCAGCAGTGATCTGGGACAGGGGTACGAGCAGTACTTC. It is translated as CASSDLGQGYEQYF.